This note documents a single T cell receptor beta chain sequence. The PCR contained 60 Vbeta and 13 Jbeta primers. Clones were read by immunoSEQ multiplex PCR, and TCRdb kept only the in-frame ones, dropping some. There are under 70,000 clones in the sample; approximately 84% occur only once, and about 3% lies in the top ten. The data are from a study of cytomegalovirus exposure and HLA in healthy donors. J gave up 5 bases and V 4 bases, and 4 bases lay outside the gene matches. Germline V gene data show CDR1 as SGHRS and CDR2 as YFSETQ. This CDR3 region has 14 residues. This TCR was sampled from a man between 50 and 59 years old in good health and CMV-seronegative. The genes are TRBV5-1 and TRBJ2-5, with 11 bases that match TRBD1. Specimen: PBMCs. The CDR3 nucleotides read TGCGCCAGCAGCCGGGGACAGGGGGGGGAGACCCAGTACTTC. Translation: CASSRGQGGETQYF.